The 10 T cell receptor beta chains given below trace back to one sample, sequenced in a study of identifying expanded T cells in peripheral blood. Profiled with immunoSEQ multiplex PCR; TCRdb holds only in-frame clones, not every one. The sample has about 94,000 clones, over 75% seen once. Sequenced sample: blood. Source of these receptors: a person aged 18 to 75 in good health.

Here the CDR3 DNA reads TGTGCCAGCAGCCCCCAGGCTAGCGGGAACACAGATACGCAGTATTTT. Translating gives CASSPQASGNTDTQYF. The genes are TRBV7-6 and TRBJ2-3; 9 bases match TRBD2. V shed 5 bases, J shed 2 bases, and the junction held 8 bases outside the gene matches. The CDR3 consists of 16 residues. The V gene's germline CDR1 is SGHVS and CDR2 FNYEAQ.

V gene TRBV13 combines with J gene TRBJ2-7; the D is unclear. V lost 0 bases and J lost 4, with 1 base in between. CDR1 and CDR2 from the germline V gene are PRHDT and FYEKMQ (reference sequence). CDR3 size: 11 residues. This CDR3 is CASSLGYEQYF. Written as DNA, the CDR3 is TGTGCCAGCAGCTTAGGTTACGAGCAGTACTTC. The full variable domain, its missing parts supplied by reference TRBV13 and TRBJ2-7, is AAGVIQSPRHLIKEKRETATLKCYPIPRHDTVYWYQQGPGQDPQFLISFYEKMQSDKGSIPDRFSAQQFSDYHSELNMSSLELGDSALYFCASSLGYEQYFGPGTRLTVT.

The chain joins TRBV5-1 to TRBJ1-4; D gene unclear. Trimming shortened V by 0 bases and J by 4 bases, and 10 bases separated the two germline ends. This CDR3 comprises 15 residues. Germline lookup yields CDR1 SGHRS and CDR2 YFSETQ. DNA of the CDR3: TGCGCCAGCAGCTTGGGAGGACGTCTTAATGAAAAACTGTTTTTT. Its protein is CASSLGGRLNEKLFF.

The rearrangement uses TRBV25-1 and TRBJ1-1; D is perhaps TRBD1 (5 bases). Germline lookup yields CDR1 MGHDK and CDR2 SYGVNS. CDR3 size: 13 residues. The germline V and J ends were trimmed by 4 bases and 1 base, with 7 bases remaining between them. CDR3 DNA: TGTGCCAGCAGTGCCGGGGCGAACACTGAAGCTTTCTTT. This encodes CASSAGANTEAFF.

V is TRBV9 and J is TRBJ2-3; D unresolved. The ends were cut back, 2 bases at V and 8 bases at J, with 9 bases in the middle. Germline V gene data show CDR1 as SGDLS and CDR2 as YYNGEE. The length of the CDR3 is 12 residues. CDR3 sequence reads: CASSVTSGTQYF. The CDR3 DNA follows: TGTGCCAGCAGCGTGACATCCGGTACGCAGTATTTT.

The sample holds a few counts of this clone. The rearrangement links TRBV20-1 to TRBJ1-1; D unclear. The germline CDR1 and CDR2 sequences are DFQATT and SNEGSKA (reference sequence). V dropped 7 bases and J dropped 1 base, with 4 bases sitting between them. This CDR3 has 10 amino acids. The CDR3 DNA follows: TGCAGTGGGGAGAACACTGAAGCTTTCTTT. This gives the protein CSGENTEAFF.

The chain is built from TRBV9 and TRBJ2-1, with TRBD2 as a possible D gene (5 bases). CDR1 is SGDLS and CDR2 is YYNGEE in the germline V gene. This CDR3 region has 15 residues. Trimming pared 0 bases from V and 6 bases from J, leaving 13 bases between. CDR3 sequence reads: CASSVDAGGGNEQFF. The CDR3 DNA reads TGTGCCAGCAGCGTAGATGCGGGCGGAGGCAATGAGCAGTTCTTC.

The V and J genes are TRBV7-2 and TRBJ1-1; no clear D gene. Germline assignment: CDR1 SGHTA and CDR2 FQGNSA. Trimming shortened V by 2 bases and J by 3 bases, and 16 bases separated the two germline ends. The CDR3 extends over 16 amino acids. Here the CDR3 DNA reads TGTGCCAGCAGCTTACCGGCGGGTACACGGGACACTGAAGCTTTCTTT. Its protein is CASSLPAGTRDTEAFF. Drawing the rest from reference TRBV7-2 and TRBJ1-1, the complete variable domain is GAGVSQSPSNKVTEKGKDVELRCDPISGHTALYWYRQSLGQGLEFLIYFQGNSAPDKSGLPSDRFSAERTGGSVSTLTIQRTQQEDSAVYLCASSLPAGTRDTEAFFGQGTRLTVV.

This chain uses TRBV7-8 with TRBJ2-3; 9 bases fit TRBD2. The V gene's germline CDR1 is SGHVS and CDR2 FQNEAQ. The CDR3 has 18 amino acids. The J segment lost 0 bases and the V segment lost 3 bases, leaving 10 bases of the junction unmatched. The CDR3 nucleotides read TGTGCCAGCAGCTTCAAAGGGACTAGCTGGATTAGCACAGATACGCAGTATTTT. Translated: CASSFKGTSWISTDTQYF. Filled out from reference TRBV7-8 and TRBJ2-3, the complete variable domain reads GAGVSQSPRYKVAKRGQDVALRCDPISGHVSLFWYQQALGQGPEFLTYFQNEAQLDKSGLPSDRFFAERPEGSVSTLKIQRTQQEDSAVYLCASSFKGTSWISTDTQYFGPGTRLTVL.

This clone was found a few times. The chain employs TRBV7-9 and TRBJ1-1; unclear D gene. V was cut by 1 base and J by 3 bases, with 6 bases left in between. CDR1 is SEHNR, CDR2 FQNEAQ, per germline (reference sequence). The CDR3 is made up of 13 amino acids. CDR3 region: CASSLGRYTEAFF. The CDR3 DNA sequence: TGTGCCAGCAGCTTAGGCAGGTACACTGAAGCTTTCTTT.